This T cell receptor (beta chain) originates from a study of T cells after yellow fever vaccination. This clonotype was counted ten times or more. What it binds is unknown. Findings and limits, study-wide: It was a small share of clonotypes that appeared in both CD4 and CD8 compartments.

Conversion of TCR transcripts into cDNA relied on 5'RACE template switching, which added a universal primer site and UMIs. Using its own MiXCR run on the 5' RACE reads, TCRdb lists one record per CDR3 protein. The table shows about 240,000 distinct CDR3 sequences, with roughly 3.7% occurring only once. The CDR3 totals 17 residues. V trimming: 6 bases; J trimming: 2 bases; junction bases outside the gene matches: 9. The germline gives CDR1 MNHEY, CDR2 SVGEGT. The material sequenced was PBMCs, taken 15 days after the yellow fever booster vaccination. The chain carries TRBV6-2 or TRBV6-3 and TRBJ1-5, with 11 bases aligning to TRBD1. This sequence originates from a man younger than 30 who received the YFV17D yellow fever vaccine. CDR3 sequence reads: CASSTGTGGVGNQPQHF. The CDR3 bases are TGTGCCAGCAGCACCGGGACAGGGGGTGTAGGCAATCAGCCCCAGCATTTT.